Sequencing of this T cell receptor beta chain was carried out in a study of cytomegalovirus exposure and HLA in healthy donors. Study information: In a previous analysis, 110 million or so unique TCR beta sequences were found from 150 million to 200 million T cells.

The V gene end was trimmed by 4 bases and the J gene end by 5 bases; junction bases not matched to a gene: 7. The CDR3 contains 14 residues. Germline CDR1 reads SNHLY; CDR2 reads FYNNEI. Regarding this clone: The antigen remains undetermined.

It was with 60 Vbeta and 13 Jbeta primers that the PCR ran. Only in-frame clones appear in the TCRdb table, and some are missing; sequencing was by immunoSEQ multiplex PCR. The sample comprises roughly 140,000 clones, roughly 10% of which are singletons, and 1.8% rests with the top ten. Overall study results and limits: Later on, a genetic analysis was performed. It linked a missense variant in DCLRE1C with V- and J-gene trimming of TCR beta.

The chain links TRBV2 to TRBJ2-7; TRBD2 aligns across 8 bases. What was sequenced was PBMCs. The receptor comes from a male donor in good health and CMV-seronegative. The CDR3 DNA reads as TGTGCCAGCAGTGCAGGACTAGCCCCCCACGAGCAGTACTTC. Its protein product is CASSAGLAPHEQYF.